Listed below are T cell receptor beta chains from one sample, sequenced in a study of T cells after yellow fever vaccination. TCRdb recomputed calls from the 5' RACE reads with MiXCR, one row per CDR3 protein. The sample records approximately 300,000 distinct CDR3 sequences, 8.7% being singletons. The specimen comprised PBMCs, sampled on the day of the first yellow fever vaccination. The receptor set was obtained from a man between 18 and 35 years old who received the YFV17D yellow fever vaccine. Both conserved end residues are part of each CDR3. D genes are given only for firm matches. Clone size is stated in some rows and not others, as once, few, many or a class when expanded.

clone_size	v_call	d_call	j_call	cdr3_nt	cdr3_aa
.	TRBV18	TRBD2	TRBJ2-3	TGTGCCAGCTCACCAAGGGCGGGGGAAGATACGCAGTATTTT	CASSPRAGEDTQYF
few	TRBV7-9	.	TRBJ2-7	TGTGCCAGCAGCTTAGTGAGGGACGAGCAGTACTTC	CASSLVRDEQYF
few	TRBV20-1	TRBD1	TRBJ2-2	TGCAGTGCCCGACAGGGGGCCAGCACCGGGGAGCTGTTTTTT	CSARQGASTGELFF
many	TRBV4-1	TRBD2	TRBJ2-1	TGCGCCAGCATCCAGCCTGAGGCAGCGGGGGGGGGCGGCCACAATGAGCAGTTCTTC	CASIQPEAAGGGGHNEQFF
few	TRBV12-3/TRBV12-4	TRBD1	TRBJ1-1	TGTGCCAGCAGACCGACAGGGGGCATCTCTGAAGCTTTCTTT	CASRPTGGISEAFF
.	TRBV7-6	.	TRBJ2-7	TGTGCCAGCAGCTTAGATCTGGTTCGCGAGCAGTACTTC	CASSLDLVREQYF
.	TRBV7-2	.	TRBJ2-2	TGTGCCAGCAGCCGCGGGGCGAACACCGGGGAGCTGTTTTTT	CASSRGANTGELFF
few	TRBV9	.	TRBJ2-3	TGTGCCAGCAGCGTAGAAATGACAGATACGCAGTATTTT	CASSVEMTDTQYF
.	TRBV20-1	TRBD1	TRBJ1-1	TGCAGTGCTCGAACAGGGGGGGTGACTGAAGCTTTCTTT	CSARTGGVTEAFF
.	TRBV7-2	.	TRBJ1-5	TGTGCCAGCAGCTTAGCGGGTGGGGCGCGCAATCAGCCCCAGCATTTT	CASSLAGGARNQPQHF
few	TRBV7-2	.	TRBJ2-1	TGTGCCAGCAGCCGCGCCGGGACCGAAGGGGGAGCTGAGCAGTTCTTC	CASSRAGTEGGAEQFF
many	TRBV4-1	.	TRBJ2-3	TGCGCCAGCAGCCAAGGCACCTTTGGCACAGATACGCAGTATTTT	CASSQGTFGTDTQYF
.	TRBV12-3/TRBV12-4	.	TRBJ2-5	TGTGCCAGCAGTTCAGGGGGCAGCGGGGGGCCTAAAGAGACCCAGTACTTC	CASSSGGSGGPKETQYF
.	TRBV5-1	TRBD1	TRBJ2-2	TGCGCCAGCAGCTTGAATCCTGACAGGGTGGAAACCGGGGAGCTGTTTTTT	CASSLNPDRVETGELFF
few	TRBV12-3/TRBV12-4	.	TRBJ1-2	TGTGCCAGCAGTTTAGCGCCACAGGGTAATGGCTACACCTTC	CASSLAPQGNGYTF
many	TRBV11-2	TRBD1	TRBJ2-7	TGTGCCAGCAGCCTCGGGACAGGGAGCTCCTACGAGCAGTACTTC	CASSLGTGSSYEQYF
many	TRBV7-9	TRBD1	TRBJ1-5	TGTGCCAGCAGCAAACAGGGGAATCAGCCCCAGCATTTT	CASSKQGNQPQHF
.	TRBV9	TRBD2	TRBJ2-3	TGTGCCAGCAGCGTATTCGGGGGGGTAGATACGCAGTATTTT	CASSVFGGVDTQYF
many	TRBV4-3	.	TRBJ1-6	TGCGCCAGCAGCCACGAAGACGGCACAAATTCACCCCTCCACTTT	CASSHEDGTNSPLHF
many	TRBV4-2	TRBD1	TRBJ2-3	TGTGCCAGCAGCCAAGCGACAGGGGGCTTATCAGATACGCAGTATTTT	CASSQATGGLSDTQYF